Reported below is one TCR beta chain. A multiplex PCR was run with 60 Vbeta primers and 13 Jbeta primers. The assay was immunoSEQ multiplex PCR, and TCRdb's table has in-frame clones only and misses some. The sample records around 120,000 clones, about 81% being singletons. Germline assignment: CDR1 ENHRY and CDR2 SYGVKD. The CDR3 is made up of 13 amino acids. Trimming took off 8 bases at V and 1 base at J, with 11 bases between the two ends. These data are taken from a study of cytomegalovirus exposure and HLA in healthy donors. Sequencing used PBMCs. The source of this sequence is a woman aged 40 to 50 in good health and CMV-seropositive. The chain links TRBV10-3 to TRBJ1-1; D perhaps matches TRBD1 (5 bases). CDR3 DNA: TGTGCCATCTCAGACAGAGAGAACACTGAAGCTTTCTTT. Translation gives CAISDRENTEAFF.